This TCR beta chain was captured by sequencing in a study of blood T cells in healthy people across ages. Remarks on this clonotype: Its antigen is still unknown.

Then a second PCR, running about 7 to 11 cycles, was carried out with a sample-barcoded 5' primer and a J-beta primer mix. Every cDNA molecule bore a tag from a template-switch adaptor containing 12 random nucleotides. A single record per CDR3 protein comes from TCRdb applying MiXCR to the 5' RACE reads. The table shows 1.6 million or so distinct CDR3 sequences, with roughly 32% occurring only once. The V end was cut by 2 bases, the J end by 0 bases, with 11 bases between. This CDR3 region has 14 residues. The germline V gene has CDR1 DFQATT and CDR2 SNEGSKA (reference sequence). General study findings and limits: Unsorted PBMCs prevented conclusive naive versus antigen-experienced comparison.

Those donating, healthy Caucasian individuals from Russia, were aged about 6 to 100. Donors gave 9 to 10 milliliters of peripheral blood apiece. Sample: blood. The TCR sequence derives from a woman between 25 and 40 years old in good health. V is TRBV20-1 and J is TRBJ2-7; D uncertain. CDR3 loop: CSARLPMSSYEQYF. The CDR3 nucleotides are TGCAGTGCTAGACTTCCGATGAGCTCCTACGAGCAGTACTTC.